The 3 T cell receptor beta chains listed next were all sequenced from one sample in a study of vaccination effects on CD4 cells after COVID-19. Here immunoSEQ multiplex PCR was the method, and the copy in TCRdb shows in-frame clones only, minus some. The repertoire holds about 66,000 clones, under 80% seen once, with under 25% in the top ten. Having been cultured for ten to eleven days, the cells underwent CD4+ T cell isolation. Antigens of these TCRs are unknown. This specimen was CD4+ T cells from PBMCs cultured without peptide, taken before COVID-19 vaccination. These receptors were taken from a human donor who had a prior SARS-CoV-2 infection.

In its sample, this clone was seen once. The V and J genes are TRBV5-6 and TRBJ2-5; D unclear. The V gene lost 1 base and the J gene lost 1 base, with 8 bases spanning the gap. The CDR3 runs to 14 residues. Germline V gene lookup returns CDR1 SGHDT and CDR2 YYEEEE. CDR3 sequence reads: CASSLISTQETQYF. The CDR3 region has the DNA TGTGCCAGCAGCTTGATCAGCACCCAAGAGACCCAGTACTTC.

V and J are TRBV4-1 and TRBJ2-3; 10 bases agree with TRBD2. Germline CDR1 is MGHRA and CDR2 is YSYEKL. This CDR3 region has 19 residues. After removal of 0 bases from V and 4 bases from J, the junction contained 13 bases not matched to a gene. The DNA of the CDR3 is TGCGCCAGCAGCCAAGAGGAGACTAGCGGGCCTCAGGCGGCAGATACGCAGTATTTT. Protein: CASSQEETSGPQAADTQYF.

The chain joins TRBV27 to TRBJ1-2, with D perhaps TRBD1 (6 bases). CDR3 length: 15 residues. V was cut by 0 bases and J by 2 bases, with 10 bases left in between. Germline V lookup: CDR1 MNHEY, CDR2 SMNVEV (reference sequence). The CDR3 DNA follows: TGTGCCAGCAGTTTATCTGGGACACCCAACTATGGCTACACCTTC. This encodes CASSLSGTPNYGYTF.